Listed here are 10 T cell receptor beta chains from one sample, sequenced in a study of blood T cell repertoires in COVID-19 (dated by TCRdb to the early 2020s). The library came from the immunoSEQ multiplex PCR assay. The immuneACCESS repertoire file appears here via TCRdb, limited to in-frame rearrangements. These files lack a portion of the clones; in checked studies, under half of the deficit traces to unresolved V genes, and the cause of the others is not known. The sample yields about 210,000 clones; 75% to 85% were counted once. The ten largest make up about a tenth of the sample. Sequenced input: PBMCs or T cells enriched from blood (not recorded which). The receptors shown here come from a man aged 35-49 years who had recovered from COVID-19.

J is TRBJ1-1 and V is TRBV19; D perhaps matches TRBD1 (5 bases). Germline values: CDR1 LNHDA, CDR2 SQIVND (reference sequence). V was clipped by 3 bases and J by 7 bases, with 15 bases between them. This CDR3 has 14 amino acids. CDR3 residues: CASSIGGWTGEAFF. CDR3 in DNA: TGTGCCAGTAGTATTGGGGGGTGGACGGGTGAAGCTTTCTTT. Based on the CDR3 plus reference TRBV19 and TRBJ1-1, the full variable domain is DGGITQSPKYLFRKEGQNVTLSCEQNLNHDAMYWYRQDPGQGLRLIYYSQIVNDFQKGDIAEGYSVSREKKESFPLTVTSAQKNPTAFYLCASSIGGWTGEAFFGQGTRLTVV.

This chain connects TRBV14 to TRBJ2-1, with 8 bases identical to TRBD2. CDR1 and CDR2 from the germline V gene are SGHDN and FVKESK. The V segment lost 1 base and the J segment 3 bases; nucleotides outside the gene matches: 2. The CDR3 is 15 residues long. The CDR3 nucleotides are TGTGCCAGCAGCCAAGTGAGCGGGGGCTACAATGAGCAGTTCTTC. It specifies CASSQVSGGYNEQFF. The complete variable domain, with remaining parts taken from reference TRBV14 and TRBJ2-1, reads EAGVTQFPSHSVIEKGQTVTLRCDPISGHDNLYWYRRVMGKEIKFLLHFVKESKQDESGMPNNRFLAERTGGTYSTLKVQPAELEDSGVYFCASSQVSGGYNEQFFGPGTRLTVL.

J is TRBJ1-2 and V is TRBV2; 8 bases are shared with TRBD1. From germline, CDR1 is SNHLY and CDR2 FYNNEI. This CDR3 is built from 13 residues. With 6 bases clipped from V and 3 bases from J, the junction kept 3 bases outside the gene matches. Here the CDR3 DNA reads TGTGCCAGCAGCGTGGACAGGGACTATGGCTACACCTTC. Amino acids: CASSVDRDYGYTF. The complete variable domain, with remaining parts taken from reference TRBV2 and TRBJ1-2, reads EPEVTQTPSHQVTQMGQEVILRCVPISNHLYFYWYRQILGQKVEFLVSFYNNEISEKSEIFDDQFSVERPDGSNFTLKIRSTKLEDSAMYFCASSVDRDYGYTFGSGTRLTVV.

This clone appeared a few times. The chain joins TRBV5-4 to TRBJ2-1, with 8 bases aligning to TRBD1. The CDR3 is 15 amino acids. Germline CDR1 is SGHNT and CDR2 is YYREEE (reference sequence). The V gene end was trimmed by 3 bases and the J gene end by 8 bases; junction bases not matched to a gene: 10. The CDR3 sequence: CASSSGGAGGYEQFF. The CDR3, as DNA: TGTGCCAGCAGCTCAGGCGGGGCAGGGGGCTATGAGCAGTTCTTC.

This clone was observed a few times. V is TRBV7-9 and J is TRBJ1-4, with a tentative D call TRBD1 (5 bases). V lost 0 bases and J 0 bases, leaving 11 bases between the germline ends. CDR3 length: 17 amino acids. Per the germline V gene, CDR1 is SEHNR and CDR2 is FQNEAQ (reference sequence). The CDR3: CASSLAGGSSTNEKLFF. CDR3 coding DNA: TGTGCCAGCAGCTTAGCTGGGGGGAGTTCAACTAATGAAAAACTGTTTTTT.

The chain couples TRBV12-3 or TRBV12-4 to TRBJ1-1, with unresolved D. V lost 2 bases to trimming and J lost 8 bases, with 12 bases between them. CDR3 length: 13 amino acids. The CDR3 loop is CASSLYGRKEAFF. In nucleotides, the CDR3 is TGTGCCAGCAGTTTATATGGCAGAAAAGAAGCTTTCTTT.

The chain carries TRBV11-2 and TRBJ2-5; possibly TRBD2 for D (6 bases). Germline V CDR1 and CDR2: SGHAT, FQNNGV. V gave up 1 base and J gave up 3 bases, with 15 bases separating them. The CDR3 runs to 16 residues. CDR3 DNA sequence: TGTGCCAGCAGCTTAGGTAATCCGGGAGCAAAAGAGACCCAGTACTTC. It yields the protein CASSLGNPGAKETQYF.

V is TRBV7-2 and J is TRBJ1-5; the D is unclear. CDR1 SGHTA and CDR2 FQGNSA come from the germline V gene. The CDR3 contains 15 residues. V was cut by 3 bases and J by 4 bases, with 13 bases left in between. DNA of the CDR3: TGTGCCAGCAGCTTGGGTAATGGGAGGAATCAGCCCCAGCATTTT. The encoded protein is CASSLGNGRNQPQHF. Based on the CDR3 plus reference TRBV7-2 and TRBJ1-5, the full variable domain is GAGVSQSPSNKVTEKGKDVELRCDPISGHTALYWYRQSLGQGLEFLIYFQGNSAPDKSGLPSDRFSAERTGGSVSTLTIQRTQQEDSAVYLCASSLGNGRNQPQHFGDGTRLSIL.

This chain connects TRBV18 to TRBJ2-5; D remains unclear. From germline, CDR1 is KGHSH and CDR2 LQKENI. Between the trimmed V and J ends, which lost 4 bases and 3 bases, there was a span of 15 bases. The length of the CDR3 is 15 residues. The CDR3 DNA follows: TGTGCCAGCTCACTAGTACAGACAACAAAAGAGACCCAGTACTTC. Protein: CASSLVQTTKETQYF.

J is TRBJ2-4 and V is TRBV3-1 (or the pseudogene TRBV3-2); D gene unclear. Germline loops: CDR1 LGHDT, CDR2 YNNKEL (reference sequence). Trimming shortened V by 1 base and J by 5 bases, and 12 bases separated the two germline ends. The CDR3 has 15 residues. CDR3 region: CASSQGQILENIQYF. DNA of the CDR3: TGTGCCAGCAGCCAAGGGCAGATCCTAGAAAACATTCAGTACTTC.